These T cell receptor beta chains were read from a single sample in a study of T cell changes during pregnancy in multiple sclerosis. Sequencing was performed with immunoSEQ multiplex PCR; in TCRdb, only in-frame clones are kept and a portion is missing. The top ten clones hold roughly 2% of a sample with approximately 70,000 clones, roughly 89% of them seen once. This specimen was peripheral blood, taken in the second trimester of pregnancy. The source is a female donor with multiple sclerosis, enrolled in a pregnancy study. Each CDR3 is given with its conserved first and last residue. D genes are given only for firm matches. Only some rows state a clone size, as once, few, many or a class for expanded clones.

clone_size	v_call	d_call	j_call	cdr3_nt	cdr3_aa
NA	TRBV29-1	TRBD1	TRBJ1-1	TGCAGCGTAAGGACAGGATTGAACACTGAAGCTTTCTTT	CSVRTGLNTEAFF
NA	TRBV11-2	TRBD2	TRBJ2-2	TGTGCCAGCAGCTTAGGTCTAGCGGTCCCCACCGGGGAGCTGTTTTTT	CASSLGLAVPTGELFF
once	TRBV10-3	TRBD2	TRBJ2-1	TGTGCCATCAGTGAGTCAGCGGGAGGCTCCTACAATGAGCAGTTCTTC	CAISESAGGSYNEQFF
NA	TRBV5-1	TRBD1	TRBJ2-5	TGCGCCAGCCATACAGGGGGAGGAGAGACCCAGTACTTC	CASHTGGGETQYF
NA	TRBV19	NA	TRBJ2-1	TGTGCCAGTAGTACTAGACCGGTGCTCTTGTCAAATGAGCAGTTCTTC	CASSTRPVLLSNEQFF
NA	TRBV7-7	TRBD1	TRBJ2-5	TGTGCCAGCAGCATAGACAGGGCAGAGACCCAGTACTTC	CASSIDRAETQYF
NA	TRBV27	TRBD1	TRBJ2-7	TGTGCCAGCAGTATACAGGGGGCCAGTTCTTACGAGCAGTACTTC	CASSIQGASSYEQYF
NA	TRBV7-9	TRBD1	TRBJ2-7	TGTGCCAGCAGCTCTACTGACAGGGCTGCGACCTACGAGCAGTACTTC	CASSSTDRAATYEQYF
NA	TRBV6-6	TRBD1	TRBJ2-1	TGTGCCAGCAGTCTCGCGGGACAGGGCTACAATGAGCAGTTCTTC	CASSLAGQGYNEQFF
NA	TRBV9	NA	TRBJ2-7	TGTGCCAGCAGCCAACGTAGCGATCTAGCCTACGAGCAGTACTTC	CASSQRSDLAYEQYF
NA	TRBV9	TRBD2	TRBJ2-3	TGTGCCAGCAGCGTAGTCAGCGGGAGTACGACAGATACGCAGTATTTT	CASSVVSGSTTDTQYF
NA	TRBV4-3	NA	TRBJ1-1	TGCGCCAGCAGCCAAGGTGGGCAAGGTCACACTGAAGCTTTCTTT	CASSQGGQGHTEAFF
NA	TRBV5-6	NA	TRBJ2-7	TGTGCCAGCAGCTGGGATCGGGACTACGAGCAGTACTTC	CASSWDRDYEQYF
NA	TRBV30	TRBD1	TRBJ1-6	TGTGCCTGGAGTGTACAGGGGGGCTCACCCCTCCACTTT	CAWSVQGGSPLHF
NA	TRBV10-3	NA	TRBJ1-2	TGTGCCATCAGGACCAGCGGGACGCCAAAGGGCTACACCTTC	CAIRTSGTPKGYTF
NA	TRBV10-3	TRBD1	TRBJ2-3	TGTGCCGCCACAAGCCGGGACAGAGGGATCACAGATACGCAGTATTTT	CAATSRDRGITDTQYF
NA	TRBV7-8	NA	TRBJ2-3	TGTGCCAGCAGCTTAGTGGACACCACAGATACGCAGTATTTT	CASSLVDTTDTQYF
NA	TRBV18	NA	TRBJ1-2	TGTGCCAGCTCACCAGGGTTGGAGAAAATCTATGGCTACACCTTC	CASSPGLEKIYGYTF
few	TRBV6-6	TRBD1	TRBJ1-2	TGTGCCAGCAGTTACCACGACAGGGATGGCTACACCTTC	CASSYHDRDGYTF
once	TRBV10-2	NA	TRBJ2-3	TGCGCCACCCTCATGAGGGCCACAGATACGCAGTATTTT	CATLMRATDTQYF
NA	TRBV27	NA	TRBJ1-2	TGTGCCAGCAGTTTTGCGGAATCGGGGGGCTACACCTTC	CASSFAESGGYTF
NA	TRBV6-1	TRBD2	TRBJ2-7	TGTGCCAGCAGTGGGACTAGCTACGAGCAGTACTTC	CASSGTSYEQYF
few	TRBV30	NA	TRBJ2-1	TGTGCCTGGAGTGTACAGTCGGTTGGCGAGCAGTTCTTC	CAWSVQSVGEQFF
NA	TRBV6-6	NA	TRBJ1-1	TGTGCCAGCCTAACAGGTGGTGAAGCTTTCTTT	CASLTGGEAFF
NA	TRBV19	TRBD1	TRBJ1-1	TGTGCCAGTAGTGCTACCGGGACAGGGATCATGAACACTGAAGCTTTCTTT	CASSATGTGIMNTEAFF
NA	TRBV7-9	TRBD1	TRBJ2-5	TGTGCCAGCAGCCCTTGGACAGGGGAGGTATCAGAGACCCAGTACTTC	CASSPWTGEVSETQYF